This TCR beta chain was sequenced during a study of graft-versus-host responses after intestinal transplantation. Study information: Those transplanted obtained multivisceral, liver-intestinal, or isolated intestinal grafts. Anti-thymocyte globulin was used for induction in all recipients, who then took tacrolimus and steroids for approximately 3 years. Study-wide points: Levels of circulating GvH clones at their peak were associated with early post-transplant HvG declines.

Generated by immunoSEQ multiplex PCR, the TCRdb table keeps only in-frame clones and is missing some. The profile shows around 110,000 clones, over 75% of them singletons. About this clone itself: The antigen remains unidentified.

Germline-derived CDR1 and CDR2 are LNHDA and SQIVND (reference sequence). V was trimmed by 3 bases and J by 1 base, leaving 5 bases between them. This CDR3 has 13 amino acids. The sequence was obtained from a human donor who received an intestinal transplant. The chain carries TRBV19 and TRBJ2-3; no clear D. The sequencing here drew on unstimulated CD4+ T cells sorted from spleen or lymph node cells, taken before intestinal transplant. The CDR3 coding sequence is TGTGCCAGTAGTATTCTACGCACAGATACGCAGTATTTT. Amino acid sequence: CASSILRTDTQYF.